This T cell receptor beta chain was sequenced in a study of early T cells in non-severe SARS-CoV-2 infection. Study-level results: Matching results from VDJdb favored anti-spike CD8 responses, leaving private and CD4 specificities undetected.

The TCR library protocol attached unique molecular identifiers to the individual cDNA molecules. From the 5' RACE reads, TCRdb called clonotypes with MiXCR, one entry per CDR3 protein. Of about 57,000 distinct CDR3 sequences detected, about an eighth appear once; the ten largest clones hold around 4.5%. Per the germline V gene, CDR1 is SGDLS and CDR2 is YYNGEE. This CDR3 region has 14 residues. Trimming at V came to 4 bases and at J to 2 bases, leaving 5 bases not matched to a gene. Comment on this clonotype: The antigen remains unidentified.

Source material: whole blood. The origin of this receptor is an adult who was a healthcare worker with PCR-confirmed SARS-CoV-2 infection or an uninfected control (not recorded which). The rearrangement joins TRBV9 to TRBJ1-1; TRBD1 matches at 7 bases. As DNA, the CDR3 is TGTGCCAGCAGCTTTGGACAGGCAAACACTGAAGCTTTCTTT. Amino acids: CASSFGQANTEAFF.